The following is a T cell receptor beta chain sequence with its context. Its antigen is currently unknown. The length of the CDR3 is 17 residues. Profiling relied on immunoSEQ multiplex PCR, and the TCRdb table lists in-frame clones only, not all of them. The table lists tens of thousands of clones, approximately 90% of them singletons. The data derive from a study of T cells in localized non-small cell lung cancer. General study results and limits: With higher T cell density in blood came longer overall survival. Sequence data derive from only one tumor region, so heterogeneity remains possible. Adjacent lung was found to contain a median about 50 of the top 100 tumor clones. Highest T cell clonality was seen in uninvolved adjacent lung, surpassing that measured in tumor.

This sample comprised peripheral blood, obtained before any cancer treatment. The chain employs TRBV21-1 and TRBJ2-1; the table gives TRBD2 as D, unverified against the DNA. TRBV21-1 is noted as a pseudogene. The sequence was collected from a man aged 40 to 69 with stage I squamous cell lung carcinoma. CDR3 DNA sequence: TGTGCCAGCAGCAAAGGAGGTAGCGGGGGGGTATACAATGAGCAGTTCTTC. As protein: CASSKGGSGGVYNEQFF.